This T cell receptor (beta chain) is from a study of T cells in Graves' hyperthyroidism and ophthalmopathy. Whole-study context: Blood was drawn when the patient was first diagnosed and still untreated.

Template material for amplifying TCR beta CDR3 regions consisted of RNA transcripts. An initial round of RT-PCR targeting the TCR CDR3 relied on the HTBI primer set. TCRdb ran MiXCR on the multiplex PCR reads and lists one entry per CDR3 protein. The table records about 400,000 distinct CDR3 sequences, about 14% of them present only once. This clonotype was detected many times. What it recognizes is unknown. Study-wide points: Model predictions of ophthalmopathy came a median 6.5 months before onset.

Germline assignment: CDR1 SNHLY and CDR2 FYNNEI. The CDR3 sequence is 15 residues long. Trimming took off 3 bases at V and 8 bases at J, with 19 bases between the two ends. Ophthalmopathy cases scored 3 or more on the Clinical Activity Score and 4 or more on NOSPECS grade, with duration below 3 months. The chain employs TRBV2 and TRBJ1-1; D not resolved. The source material was blood. This receptor was identified in a man over 45 with Graves' ophthalmopathy. CDR3 bases: TGTGCCAGCAGTGAGGTCAGGAATGGGCGAGGAGAAGCTTTCTTT. Translated: CASSEVRNGRGEAFF.